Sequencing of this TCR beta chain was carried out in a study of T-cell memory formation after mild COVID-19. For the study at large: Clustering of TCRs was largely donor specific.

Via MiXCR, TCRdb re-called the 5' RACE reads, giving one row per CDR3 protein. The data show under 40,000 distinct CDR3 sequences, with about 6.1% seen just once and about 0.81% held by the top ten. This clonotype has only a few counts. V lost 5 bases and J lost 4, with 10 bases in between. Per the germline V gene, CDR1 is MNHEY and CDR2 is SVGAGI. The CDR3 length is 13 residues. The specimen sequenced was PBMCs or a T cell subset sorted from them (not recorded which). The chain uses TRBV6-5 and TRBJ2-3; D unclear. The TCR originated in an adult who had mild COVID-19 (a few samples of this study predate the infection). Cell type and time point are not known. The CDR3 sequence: CASSLVLSDTQYF. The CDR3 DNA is TGTGCCAGCAGTCTAGTGCTTTCAGATACGCAGTATTTT.